This T cell receptor beta chain came from a study of cytomegalovirus exposure and HLA in healthy donors (TCRdb year 2017). In the study overall: An earlier analysis of some 550 of the donors reported 250 to 350 Gb of sequence data and some 100 million unique TCR beta sequences from about 200 million T cells. Approximately 330 gigabases of sequencing data and roughly 81 million unique TCR sequences made up an early release that covered approximately 700 HLA-typed donors. Among the roughly 400 genotyped donors, 75% to 90% belonged to the genetic ancestry cluster associated with self-reported Caucasian donors. The study was designed to test whether signatures of past pathogen exposure could be identified by cataloging public T cell receptors. Using immunosequencing, the study profiled T cell repertoires from 640 or so subjects and related those repertoires to cytomegalovirus serostatus. A separate validation cohort of 100 to 150 different subjects was used in addition to the 666-subject first cohort. High-throughput TCR immunosequencing, statistical association of individual TCRs with disease status, and machine learning were combined to predict cytomegalovirus infection status. In a later analysis, previously published TCR beta repertoires from several hundred donors were re-analyzed and high-resolution HLA genotyping was added so that TCR occurrence patterns could be studied. In the later analysis, no new phenotypic data were used to find candidate immune exposures; instead, reliance was placed on TCR beta sequences and their occurrence across donors. An earlier analysis of some 600 of the donors applied high-throughput TCR beta sequencing to assess whether each TCR beta V gene segment acted as functional or pseudogenic. Donor age, sex, ethnicity and CMV serostatus were compiled together with the repertoire data. In a later genetic analysis, genome-wide SNP genotypes for about 55% of the 666 donors were used, and that subset was treated as a discovery cohort. Every repertoire in the discovery cohort had been generated on one and the same sequencing platform. Class I and class II HLA loci were covered by the typing at four-digit resolution. The number of donors typed differed by locus, with roughly 620-640 for A, B, C, DRB1 and DQB1, roughly 550 for DQA1, 600 to 610 for DPA1, and some 440 for DPB1. Roughly 5 DR-DQ haplotypes were handled as single units for association and clustering, since linkage in the cohort was strong. Among around 400 genotyped donors of the cohort, an average of about 240,000 unique TCR beta nucleotide sequences were sequenced per donor, roughly 20% of them non-productive. General study outcomes and caveats: A cluster of highly shared sequence variants was judged likely to represent a technical artifact of the sequencing pipeline. In this cohort, only TCR beta chains were sequenced, and detectable features were limited by the absence of alpha or paired-chain data. Because the 87-base-pair reads could not distinguish some IMGT-functional V segments, including TRBV6-2 and TRBV6-3, those segments were excluded. In an earlier analysis of over 550 of the donors, most TCR beta V segments were observed in productive rearrangements about 87% or about 30% of the time, broadly matching IMGT annotations. According to the authors, the approach could potentially be generalized to other disease states and immunological phenotypes. HLA typing was unavailable for some donors at each locus, so association tests used only the typed subset. In a later genetic analysis, fewer N-insertions in productive TCRs were reported among donors in an Asian-associated ancestry cluster than the roughly 640-donor mean. Compared with equally common non-associated chains, HLA-associated TCR beta chains in a later analysis were more clonally expanded and had lower generation probabilities. V-gene and J-gene trimming of TCR beta chains was associated with a missense DCLRE1C variant in a later genetic analysis, and the association was replicated in an independent cohort. Specific HLA alleles were associated with 16,951 TCR beta sequences at a false discovery rate of 0.05 in a later analysis. About 17 rarely observed V segments, including chromosome 9 orphons, were excluded from the earlier analysis of a few hundred of the donors because counts were too low. Most TCR sequences were observed very rarely across donors, whereas some public TCRs were present in many individuals. When HLA alleles, especially DR and DQ, strongly co-occurred, attributing TCR associations to individual alleles was difficult. Immune exposure information for the cohort was limited to CMV serostatus. The classifier was reported to diagnose cytomegalovirus status with high specificity and sensitivity in both the original and validation cohorts. A further reported finding was that TCR beta sequences accurately predicted the HLA-A and HLA-B alleles for most subjects in the first cohort. Linkage disequilibrium might explain the correlated functional status among segregating V segments, but an unknown experimental factor could not be excluded. The study listed around 160 TCR beta chains as associated with cytomegalovirus. A few of the identified cytomegalovirus-associated TCR beta chains were confirmed in vitro to be specific for cytomegalovirus antigens. According to a later analysis, TCR association rates differed among HLA loci, with DRB1 alleles showing the most associated TCRs and HLA-C alleles showing the fewest. According to a later analysis, most CMV-associated TCR beta chains appeared to be HLA-restricted, and the HLA associations seemed to be driven largely by CMV exposure. A later analysis reported that several top co-occurrence clusters appeared linked to parvovirus B19, influenza, CMV and Epstein-Barr virus. Roughly uniform sequencing depth across donors was assumed in presence/absence analyses, although this assumption may not hold.

The cohort comprised several hundred healthy bone marrow donors. At the time of sampling, all cohort members were nominally healthy, though unrecorded immune exposures were likely present. The donor tested CMV seronegative, placing the donor among the 352 seronegative members of the cohort. Every donor gave a peripheral blood sample, and the peripheral blood mononuclear cells from that sample were used for TCR beta sequencing. Genomic DNA was extracted from the blood cell samples with the Qiagen DNeasy Blood Extraction Kit. Comments on this clone: No cognate antigen has been identified for it. No much larger clone is present one base from it, and per-base qualities are unavailable.

Libraries were built with the immunoSEQ multiplex PCR assay. The multiplex PCR relied on a mix of 60 forward primers for TCR Vbeta segments and 13 reverse primers for TCR Jbeta segments. The CDR3 region of rearranged TCR beta genes was amplified from genomic DNA by a multiplex PCR assay. On the Illumina HiSeq System, the amplified TCR beta libraries were sequenced as 87-base-pair reads. For the original study's pipeline: In a later analysis, tens of millions of unique TCR beta chains were counted across the 650 to 700 repertoires, and roughly 9.9 million of these chains were shared by at least two donors. A nearest-neighbor algorithm error-corrected the raw reads and collapsed the reads into unique sequences, merging closely related sequences to remove PCR and sequencing errors. V, D and J gene segments were assigned by aligning CDR3 sequences to IMGT reference sequences. For a sequence to be retained, at least a six-nucleotide match to both a V gene segment and a J gene segment was required. Rearrangements were classified as productive when the CDR3 lacked stop codons and remained in frame with V and J, and all other rearrangements were classified as non-productive. CDR3 was defined by IMGT convention, running from the second conserved V-encoded cysteine to the conserved J-encoded phenylalanine. In an earlier analysis of 587 of the donors, sequences lacking an unambiguous match to a single V gene segment were excluded. In an earlier analysis of 587 of the donors, V segments were called functional above 56.7% productive rearrangements and were called segregating when the between-donor standard deviation exceeded 5%. A statistical classification framework was built to diagnose cytomegalovirus status from the catalog of TCR beta chain sequences. A later analysis assigned V and J genes by comparing TCR nucleotide sequences with IMGT/GENE-DB human TR gene sequences. The TCRdist pipeline was used in a later analysis to assign CDR3 sequences and most-parsimonious VDJ recombination scenarios. In a later analysis, each TCR beta chain was defined by its CDR3 amino acid sequence together with its V-gene family, and reads without a unique V-gene family were excluded. To address suspected cross-contamination and a sequencing artifact, a later analysis removed around 590 highly shared, low-generation-probability nucleotide sequences. A later analysis calculated a clonal expansion index for each public chain from normalized within-repertoire ranks of inferred template counts. A later analysis computed generation probabilities with a VDJ recombination model fitted to out-of-frame rearrangements, and checked the results against IGoR. In a later analysis, hypergeometric tests were used to score TCR-TCR, TCR-HLA and TCR-CMV co-occurrence, with a repertoire-size bias correction applied to TCR pairs. To estimate false discovery rates, a later analysis permuted the HLA or CMV assignments 20 times. In a later analysis, co-occurring TCRs were grouped with DBSCAN, and TCRdist sequence similarity was added when clustering was performed within HLA-allele-positive subsets. For co-occurrence clustering, repertoires with fewer than 30,000 or more than 120,000 public chains were excluded, along with roughly 5 repertoires with anomalous nucleotide sharing. In its TCRdb copy, this immuneACCESS table keeps in-frame sequences only and misses some clones. Where compared with another copy, unresolved V genes explain less than half of these, and the others have no known cause. V and J calls and clone size are given by that table; D and trimming were obtained from the DNA. The sample data list more than 140,000 clones, and roughly 85% of these were observed just once. The ten largest clonotypes hold around 0.7% of the sample.

According to the germline V gene, CDR1 reads SGHRS and CDR2 reads YFSETQ. The CDR3 goes from the cysteine to the phenylalanine over 14 residues. Here the CDR3 DNA is all that survives: 42 bases in frame from base 1. V is shortened by 7 bases, J by 2 bases, and the region joining them spans 16 bases. Recombination linked TRBV5-1 to TRBJ2-7, with no reliable assignment of the D segment. The sequencing sample was made of PBMCs. This sequence was found in a male donor in good health and CMV-seronegative. The DNA sequence is TGCGCCAGCGGCCCAGGCGTCCTGACCTACGAGCAGTACTTC. Its translation reads: CASGPGVLTYEQYF.